This T cell receptor (beta chain) derives from a study of cytomegalovirus exposure and HLA in healthy donors. With respect to this clone: Its antigen is undetermined.

V shed 1 base and J shed 3 bases, with 12 bases lying between them. This CDR3 is 15 amino acids long. Germline assignment: CDR1 MNHNS and CDR2 SASEGT. It was with 60 Vbeta and 13 Jbeta primers that the PCR ran. Original analysis: The count from a later analysis was 79 million or so unique TCR beta chains, approximately 9.9 million of them shared. TCRdb's table, derived via immunoSEQ multiplex PCR, lists solely in-frame clones and lacks some. V and J calls and clone size come straight from that table; D and trimming were deduced from the DNA. This sample yields 150,000 or so clones, of which over 60% are seen a single time; approximately 3% belongs to the top ten. Study-level results: Per a later analysis, HLA-associated TCR beta chains showed more clonal expansion than other, equally common TCR beta chains.

The receptor was derived from a male donor in good health and CMV-seronegative. V and J are TRBV6-1 and TRBJ1-2; D is uncertain. Sample: PBMCs. CDR3 sequence (DNA): TGTGCCAGCAGTGAAGGGGAGGCAGGCGACTATGGCTACACCTTC. This encodes CASSEGEAGDYGYTF.